Below are 16 T cell receptor beta chains sequenced from a single sample in a study of OX40 agonist ivuxolimab in advanced cancers. Using immunoSEQ multiplex PCR, the repertoire was profiled, and TCRdb retains in-frame clones only, with some absent. This sample has more than 90,000 clones, with just under 85% found just once. The starting material was CD4+ or CD8+ T cells sorted from blood, obtained in a trial of the OX40 agonist ivuxolimab. The receptors come from an adult with an advanced solid tumor such as melanoma, head and neck, liver or kidney cancer.

The chain recombines TRBV5-5 with TRBJ1-1; 8 nucleotides align to TRBD1. From germline, CDR1 is SGHKS and CDR2 YYEKEE (reference sequence). Trimming removed 2 bases from V and 1 base from J; junction bases left unmatched: 4. The CDR3 totals 15 residues. Here the CDR3 reads CASSLRQGTNTEAFF. The DNA for the CDR3 is TGTGCCAGCAGCTTAAGACAGGGGACGAACACTGAAGCTTTCTTT. The whole variable domain, remainder taken from reference TRBV5-5 and TRBJ1-1, is DAGVTQSPTHLIKTRGQQVTLRCSPISGHKSVSWYQQVLGQGPQFIFQYYEKEERGRGNFPDRFSARQFPNYSSELNVNALLLGDSALYLCASSLRQGTNTEAFFGQGTRLTVV.

V is TRBV6-5 and J is TRBJ1-6, with 7 bases lining up with TRBD1. The CDR3 contains 14 residues. V trimming: 6 bases; J trimming: 9 bases; junction bases outside the gene matches: 8. The germline gives CDR1 MNHEY, CDR2 SVGAGI. CDR3 residues: CASRDTGVGSPLHF. Here the CDR3 DNA reads TGTGCCAGCAGGGACACAGGGGTCGGTTCACCCCTCCACTTT.

The V and J genes are TRBV5-1 and TRBJ2-3; TRBD2 matches 9 bases. Germline lookup yields CDR1 SGHRS and CDR2 YFSETQ. This CDR3 has 16 amino acids. Unmatched junction bases numbered 6, after V lost 0 bases and J lost 4 bases. The CDR3: CASSLEGLAGSDTQYF. The CDR3 DNA reads TGCGCCAGCAGCTTGGAAGGTCTAGCGGGGTCAGATACGCAGTATTTT. Supplemented by reference TRBV5-1 and TRBJ2-3, the full variable domain reads KAGVTQTPRYLIKTRGQQVTLSCSPISGHRSVSWYQQTPGQGLQFLFEYFSETQRNKGNFPGRFSGRQFSNSRSEMNVSTLELGDSALYLCASSLEGLAGSDTQYFGPGTRLTVL.

The V gene is TRBV6-4, the J gene TRBJ1-6; weak D call: TRBD1 (5 bases). From germline, CDR1 is MRHNA and CDR2 SNTAGT. Trimming removed 6 bases from V and 13 bases from J, with 13 bases in between. The CDR3 has 12 residues. The CDR3 spells CASRLPGGPLHF. The DNA of the CDR3 is TGTGCCAGCAGACTCCCGGGGGGTCCCCTCCACTTT.

In its sample, this clone was seen once. V and J are TRBV5-4 and TRBJ2-1; 12 bases line up with TRBD2. The trim removed 3 bases at V and 7 bases at J, leaving 5 bases unmatched. The V gene's germline CDR1 is SGHNT and CDR2 YYREEE (reference sequence). The CDR3 consists of 15 residues. Here the CDR3 reads CASSSSGRAGNEQFF. The CDR3 DNA sequence: TGTGCCAGCAGCTCTAGCGGGAGGGCTGGGAATGAGCAGTTCTTC.

The rearrangement links TRBV5-6 to TRBJ1-1, with 10 bases identical to TRBD1. After removal of 4 bases from V and 3 bases from J, the junction contained 3 bases not matched to a gene. The V gene's germline CDR1 is SGHDT and CDR2 YYEEEE. The CDR3 extends over 14 amino acids. CDR3 in DNA: TGTGCCAGCAGCGGGGACAGGGGAGACACTGAAGCTTTCTTT. This sequence encodes CASSGDRGDTEAFF.

V and J are TRBV6-6 and TRBJ2-1; tentatively, D is TRBD2 (6 bases). Per the germline V gene, CDR1 is MNHNY and CDR2 is SVGAGI (reference sequence). This CDR3 spans 12 amino acids. The V and J ends lost 7 bases and 14 bases respectively, with 18 bases between them. The CDR3 here is CASTDLAKREFF. In DNA, the CDR3 is TGTGCCAGCACTGACCTAGCGAAAAGGGAGTTCTTC.

The rearrangement uses TRBV18 and TRBJ2-1; D call uncertain. This CDR3 contains 14 residues. Germline loops: CDR1 KGHSH, CDR2 LQKENI. Trimming took off 0 bases at V and 10 bases at J, with 13 bases between the two ends. In DNA, the CDR3 is TGTGCCAGCTCACCACCGATGACCGCAAGAGAGCAGTTCTTC. Protein product: CASSPPMTAREQFF.

This clone was recorded many times. This CDR3 is CASSYGGGREQYF. DNA of the CDR3: TGTGCCAGCAGTTACGGCGGAGGGAGGGAGCAGTACTTC. The rearrangement joins TRBV6-5 to TRBJ2-7; weak D call: TRBD2 (6 bases). The CDR3 is 13 amino acids. Germline CDR1 MNHEY, CDR2 SVGAGI. V was clipped by 2 bases and J by 7 bases, with 12 bases between them.

The chain joins TRBV10-1 to TRBJ2-1; 12 bases fit TRBD2. The CDR3 totals 19 residues. Looked up from germline, CDR1 is WNHNN and CDR2 is SYGVQD (reference sequence). V gave up 4 bases and J gave up 5 bases; unmatched junction bases: 15. Here the CDR3 reads CASSANNLAGGPRDNEQFF. The CDR3 nucleotides are TGCGCCAGCAGTGCTAACAACCTAGCGGGAGGGCCGAGGGACAATGAGCAGTTCTTC.

V usage is TRBV6-5 and J usage is TRBJ1-5; maybe TRBD1 (5 bases). Germline-derived CDR1 and CDR2 are MNHEY and SVGAGI. This CDR3 contains 14 residues. Trimming shortened V by 4 bases and J by 8 bases, and 15 bases separated the two germline ends. CDR3 bases: TGTGCCAGCAGTTCCCTTGAGGGGCCGGAGCCCCAGCATTTT. Translation gives CASSSLEGPEPQHF.

The chain couples TRBV7-2 to TRBJ1-2, with D perhaps matching TRBD1 (6 bases). Germline V gene lookup returns CDR1 SGHTA and CDR2 FQGNSA. V was clipped by 6 bases and J by 5 bases, with 7 bases between them. The CDR3 sequence is 11 residues long. The CDR3 sequence is CASSQGYGYTF. CDR3 sequence (DNA): TGTGCCAGCAGTCAGGGGTATGGCTACACCTTC.

V gene TRBV5-5 combines with J gene TRBJ2-2; D is undetermined. The V end lost 1 base, the J end lost 4 bases, and 8 bases lay between the germline ends. Germline CDR1 and CDR2: SGHKS and YYEKEE (reference sequence). CDR3 length equals 14 residues. CDR3 coding DNA: TGTGCCAGCAGCTTGTTAACCACCACCGGGGAGCTGTTTTTT. The encoded protein is CASSLLTTTGELFF.

The CDR3 protein is CASGWGEGPNTEAFF. CDR3 nucleotides: TGTGCTAGTGGTTGGGGAGAGGGGCCAAACACTGAAGCTTTCTTT. V and J are TRBV12-5 and TRBJ1-1, with D possibly TRBD1 on 5 matching bases. Germline CDR1 is LGHNT and CDR2 is FRNRAP. This CDR3 region has 15 residues. Trimming shortened V by 4 bases and J by 2 bases, and 14 bases separated the two germline ends.

V and J are TRBV4-3 and TRBJ2-1, with 8 bases lining up with TRBD2. Germline V lookup: CDR1 LGHNA, CDR2 YSLEER. The CDR3 contains 19 residues. V dropped 4 bases and J dropped 3; count of bases not matched to a gene: 17. The CDR3 region has the DNA TGCGCCAGCAGCCTCCGGGTGGGTAGCGGGAAATTAATCTACAATGAGCAGTTCTTC. Its translation: CASSLRVGSGKLIYNEQFF.

The chain carries TRBV6-1 and TRBJ1-6; the D gene is possibly TRBD1 (5 bases). The CDR3 is 15 amino acids. The V end was cut by 5 bases, the J end by 6 bases, with 14 bases between. Germline V lookup: CDR1 MNHNS, CDR2 SASEGT. Here the CDR3 reads CASSPGRDRNSPLHF. The CDR3 nucleotides are TGTGCCAGCAGTCCCGGAAGGGACCGTAATTCACCCCTCCACTTT.